This T cell receptor (beta chain) emerged from a study of blood T cell repertoires in COVID-19. Background on the study: From the United States, Italy and Spain came samples of acute and convalescent COVID-19. In each case, the material was cDNA or gDNA derived from T cells, B-cell-depleted T cells, or PBMCs.

Produced via immunoSEQ multiplex PCR; TCRdb's table is partial and in-frame only. The table shows about 220,000 clones, with around four fifths occurring only once. Recruits, aged roughly 18 to 90 years, lived in some 25 US areas. Before they entered the study, exposed participants had met a COVID-19 case within 2 weeks. The CDR3 is 14 amino acids. Germline loops: CDR1 SQVTM, CDR2 ANQGSEA. V lost 3 bases and J 4 bases, leaving 15 bases between the germline ends. The J gene is TRBJ1-2, the V gene TRBV29-1; tentative D call: TRBD1 (6 bases). This receptor was identified in a woman in her thirties or forties who had been exposed to COVID-19. Sequences were obtained from PBMCs or T cells enriched from blood (not recorded which). CDR3 amino acids: CSVDGSGASYGYTF. CDR3 sequence (DNA): TGCAGCGTTGACGGGTCAGGGGCCTCCTATGGCTACACCTTC.